The clone carrying this T cell receptor (beta chain) was found many times. One end of the junction does not line up with germline, which may come from a read error. This CDR3 is built from 11 residues. The germline V gene encodes CDR1 SGHRS and CDR2 YFSETQ. The data originate from a study of CD8 T cells in Susac syndrome. An input of roughly 0.5 to 1 ug of RNA was subjected to reverse transcription using random hexamers. Amplification of TCR beta CDR3 was carried out by immunoSEQ multiplex PCR, which covered 54 Vbeta and 13 Jbeta segments. TCRdb recomputed calls from the immunoSEQ multiplex PCR reads with MiXCR, one row per CDR3 protein. The sample has 300,000 or so distinct CDR3 sequences, roughly nine tenths seen once.

This chain links TRBV5-1 with TRBJ2-5; no reliable D call. The source of this sequence is a human donor with multiple sclerosis. The material sequenced was CD4+ T cells from PBMCs. CDR3 sequence: CASSLEETQYF. CDR3 sequence (DNA): TGTGCCAGCAGCTTAGAAGAGACCCAGTACTTC.